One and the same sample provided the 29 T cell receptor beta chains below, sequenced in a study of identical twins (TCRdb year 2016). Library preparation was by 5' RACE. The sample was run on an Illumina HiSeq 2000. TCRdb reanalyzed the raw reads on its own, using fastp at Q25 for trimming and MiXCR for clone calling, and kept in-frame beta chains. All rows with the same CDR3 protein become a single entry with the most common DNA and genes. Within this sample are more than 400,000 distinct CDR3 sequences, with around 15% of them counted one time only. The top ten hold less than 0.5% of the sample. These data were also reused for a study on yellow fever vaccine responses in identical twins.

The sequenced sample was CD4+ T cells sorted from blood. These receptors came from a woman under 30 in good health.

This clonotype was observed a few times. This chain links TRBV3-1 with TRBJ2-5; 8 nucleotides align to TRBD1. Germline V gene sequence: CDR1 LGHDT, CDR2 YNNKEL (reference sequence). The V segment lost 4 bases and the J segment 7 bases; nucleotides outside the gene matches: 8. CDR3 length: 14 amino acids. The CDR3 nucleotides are TGTGCCAGCAGCCGGACAGGGAGTGACGGGACCCAGTACTTC. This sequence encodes CASSRTGSDGTQYF.

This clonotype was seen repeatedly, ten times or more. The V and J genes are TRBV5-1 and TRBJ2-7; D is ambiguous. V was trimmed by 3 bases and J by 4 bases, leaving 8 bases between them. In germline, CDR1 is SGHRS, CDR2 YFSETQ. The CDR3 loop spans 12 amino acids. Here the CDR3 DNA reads TGCGCCAGCAGCTCGGATCTTTACGAGCAGTACTTC. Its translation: CASSSDLYEQYF.

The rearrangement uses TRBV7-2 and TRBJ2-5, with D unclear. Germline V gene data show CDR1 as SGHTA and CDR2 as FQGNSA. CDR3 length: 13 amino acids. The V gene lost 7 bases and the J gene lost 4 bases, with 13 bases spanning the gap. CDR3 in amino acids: CASTPTIGETQYF. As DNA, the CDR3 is TGTGCCAGCACCCCCACCATTGGAGAGACCCAGTACTTC. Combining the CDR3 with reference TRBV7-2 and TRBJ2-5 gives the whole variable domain GAGVSQSPSNKVTEKGKDVELRCDPISGHTALYWYRQSLGQGLEFLIYFQGNSAPDKSGLPSDRFSAERTGGSVSTLTIQRTQQEDSAVYLCASTPTIGETQYFGPGTRLLVL.

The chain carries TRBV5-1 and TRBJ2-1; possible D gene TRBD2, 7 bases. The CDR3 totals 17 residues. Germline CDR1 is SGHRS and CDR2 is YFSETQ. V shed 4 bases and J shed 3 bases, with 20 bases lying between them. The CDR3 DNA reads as TGCGCCAGCAGCCCCAAGATTAGGGGGGGGCTCTACAATGAGCAGTTCTTC. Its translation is CASSPKIRGGLYNEQFF.

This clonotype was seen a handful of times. The DNA for the CDR3 is TGTGCCAGCAGCCAATGGGGATCCTACAATGAGCAGTTCTTC. Translation gives CASSQWGSYNEQFF. The V and J genes are TRBV14 and TRBJ2-1; D remains unclear. CDR1 is SGHDN and CDR2 is FVKESK in the germline V gene. The CDR3 sequence is 14 residues long. Trimming took 2 bases from V and 1 from J, leaving 6 bases between them.

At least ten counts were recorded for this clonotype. Here the CDR3 reads CASSGDRNTGELFF. CDR3 sequence (DNA): TGTGCCAGCAGTGGGGACAGGAACACCGGGGAGCTGTTTTTT. This chain connects TRBV12-3 or TRBV12-4 to TRBJ2-2, with 7 positions matching TRBD1. This CDR3 spans 14 amino acids. Unmatched junction bases numbered 1, after V lost 5 bases and J lost 1 base.

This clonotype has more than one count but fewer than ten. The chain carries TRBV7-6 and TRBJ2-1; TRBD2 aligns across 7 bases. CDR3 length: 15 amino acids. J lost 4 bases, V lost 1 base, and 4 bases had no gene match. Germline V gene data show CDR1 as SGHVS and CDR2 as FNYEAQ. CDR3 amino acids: CASSLVASGYNEQFF. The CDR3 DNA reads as TGTGCCAGCAGCTTAGTCGCTAGCGGATACAATGAGCAGTTCTTC.

The CDR3 loop reads CASSWDPLGEQYV. The CDR3 DNA reads as TGTGCCAGCAGCTGGGACCCACTGGGCGAGCAGTACGTC. This rearrangement joins TRBV7-2 to TRBJ2-7; either TRBD1 or TRBD2 may fit D (5 bases each). This CDR3 is built from 13 residues. Trimming pared 4 bases from V and 6 bases from J, leaving 13 bases between. Per germline, CDR1 SGHTA and CDR2 FQGNSA.

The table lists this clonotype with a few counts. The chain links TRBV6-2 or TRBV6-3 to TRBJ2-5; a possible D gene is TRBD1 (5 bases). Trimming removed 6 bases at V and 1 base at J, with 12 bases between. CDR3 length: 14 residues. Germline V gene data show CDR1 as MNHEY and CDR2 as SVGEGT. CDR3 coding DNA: TGTGCCAGCAGCGCACAGGTCCCCCAAGAGACCCAGTACTTC. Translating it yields CASSAQVPQETQYF.

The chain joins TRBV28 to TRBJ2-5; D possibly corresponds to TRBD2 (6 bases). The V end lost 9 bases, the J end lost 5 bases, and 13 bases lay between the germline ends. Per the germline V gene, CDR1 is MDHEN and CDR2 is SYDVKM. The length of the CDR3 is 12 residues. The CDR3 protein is CASLTRAETQYF. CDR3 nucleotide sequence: TGTGCCAGTCTGACTAGAGCCGAGACCCAGTACTTC.

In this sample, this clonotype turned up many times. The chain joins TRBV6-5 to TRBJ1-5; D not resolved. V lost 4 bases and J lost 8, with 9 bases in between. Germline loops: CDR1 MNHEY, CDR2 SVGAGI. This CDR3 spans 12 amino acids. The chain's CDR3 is CASSSPGKPQHF. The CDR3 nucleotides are TGTGCCAGCAGTTCCCCGGGGAAGCCCCAGCATTTT.

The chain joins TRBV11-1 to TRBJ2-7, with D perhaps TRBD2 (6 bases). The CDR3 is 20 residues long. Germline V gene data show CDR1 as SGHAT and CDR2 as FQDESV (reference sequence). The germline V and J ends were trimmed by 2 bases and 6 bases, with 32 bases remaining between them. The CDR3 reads CASSLFAGSAHLQPRSEQYF. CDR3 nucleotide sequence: TGTGCCAGCAGCTTATTTGCCGGGAGCGCACACCTTCAGCCCAGGAGCGAGCAGTACTTC.

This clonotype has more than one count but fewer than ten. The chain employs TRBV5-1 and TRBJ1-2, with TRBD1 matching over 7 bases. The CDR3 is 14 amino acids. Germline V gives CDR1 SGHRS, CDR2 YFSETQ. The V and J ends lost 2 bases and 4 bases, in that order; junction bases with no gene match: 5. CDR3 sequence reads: CASSLTGVLYGYTF. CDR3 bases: TGCGCCAGCAGCTTAACAGGGGTGCTCTATGGCTACACCTTC.

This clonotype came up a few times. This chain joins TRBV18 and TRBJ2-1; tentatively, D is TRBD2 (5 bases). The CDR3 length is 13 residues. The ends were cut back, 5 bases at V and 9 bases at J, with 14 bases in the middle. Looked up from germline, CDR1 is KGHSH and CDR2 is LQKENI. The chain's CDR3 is CASSAPISGEQFF. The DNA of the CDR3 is TGTGCCAGCTCAGCCCCCATAAGCGGTGAGCAGTTCTTC.

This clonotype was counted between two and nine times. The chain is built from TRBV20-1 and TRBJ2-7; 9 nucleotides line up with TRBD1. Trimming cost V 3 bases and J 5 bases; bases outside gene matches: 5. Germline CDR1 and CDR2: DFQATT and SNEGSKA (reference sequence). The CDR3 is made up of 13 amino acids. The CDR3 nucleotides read TGCAGTGCTAGTAGACAGGGGGTTCACGAGCAGTACGTC. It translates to CSASRQGVHEQYV.

The DNA for the CDR3 is TGTGCCAGCAGGTACGAGGGGCCCTACGAGCAGTACGTC. Its protein product is CASRYEGPYEQYV. The J gene is TRBJ2-7, the V gene TRBV28; perhaps D is TRBD1 or TRBD2 (5 bases each). Trimming removed 6 bases at V and 2 bases at J, with 11 bases between. Germline CDR1 is MDHEN and CDR2 is SYDVKM. The CDR3 totals 13 residues.

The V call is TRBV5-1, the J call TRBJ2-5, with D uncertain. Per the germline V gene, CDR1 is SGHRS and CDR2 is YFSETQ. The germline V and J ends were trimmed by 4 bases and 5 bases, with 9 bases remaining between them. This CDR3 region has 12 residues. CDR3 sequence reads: CASSTRAETQYF. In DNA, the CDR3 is TGCGCCAGCAGCACCCGGGCGGAGACCCAGTACTTC.

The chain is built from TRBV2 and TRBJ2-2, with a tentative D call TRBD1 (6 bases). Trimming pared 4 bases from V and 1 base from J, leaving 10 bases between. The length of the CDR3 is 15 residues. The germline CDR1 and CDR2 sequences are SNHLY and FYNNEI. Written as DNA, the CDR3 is TGTGCCAGCAGTGTCAAGACAGGGAACACCGGGGAGCTGTTTTTT. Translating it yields CASSVKTGNTGELFF.

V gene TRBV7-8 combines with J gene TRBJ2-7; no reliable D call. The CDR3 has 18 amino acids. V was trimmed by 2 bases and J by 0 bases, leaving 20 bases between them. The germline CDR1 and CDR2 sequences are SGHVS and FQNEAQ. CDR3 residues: CASSLNPVAFTHSYEQYV. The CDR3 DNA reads TGTGCCAGCAGCTTAAATCCGGTGGCTTTTACCCACTCCTACGAGCAGTACGTC.

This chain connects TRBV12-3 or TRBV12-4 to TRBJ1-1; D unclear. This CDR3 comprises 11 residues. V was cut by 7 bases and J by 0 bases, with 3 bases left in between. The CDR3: CASTMNTEAFF. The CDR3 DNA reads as TGTGCCAGCACGATGAACACTGAAGCTTTCTTT.

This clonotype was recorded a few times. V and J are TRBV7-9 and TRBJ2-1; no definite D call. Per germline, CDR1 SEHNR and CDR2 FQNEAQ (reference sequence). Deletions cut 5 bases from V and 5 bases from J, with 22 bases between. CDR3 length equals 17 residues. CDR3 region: CASSLVVTTPPDNEQFF. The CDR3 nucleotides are TGTGCCAGCAGCCTCGTAGTGACAACCCCACCGGACAATGAGCAGTTCTTC.

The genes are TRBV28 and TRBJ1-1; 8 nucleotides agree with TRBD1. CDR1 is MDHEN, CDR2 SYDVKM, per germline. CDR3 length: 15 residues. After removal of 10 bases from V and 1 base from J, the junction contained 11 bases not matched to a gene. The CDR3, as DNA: TGTGCCACACGACAGGGGCGGCTTCGGAACACTGAAGCTTTCTTT. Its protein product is CATRQGRLRNTEAFF. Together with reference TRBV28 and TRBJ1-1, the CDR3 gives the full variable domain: DVKVTQSSRYLVKRTGEKVFLECVQDMDHENMFWYRQDPGLGLRLIYFSYDVKMKEKGDIPEGYSVSREKKERFSLILESASTNQTSMYLCATRQGRLRNTEAFFGQGTRLTVV.

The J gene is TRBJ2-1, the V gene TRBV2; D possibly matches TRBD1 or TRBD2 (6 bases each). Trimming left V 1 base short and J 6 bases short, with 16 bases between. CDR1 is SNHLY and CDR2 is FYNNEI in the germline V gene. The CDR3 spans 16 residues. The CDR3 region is CASSEGPRGGPNEQFF. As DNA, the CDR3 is TGTGCCAGCAGTGAAGGTCCCCGAGGGGGGCCCAATGAGCAGTTCTTC. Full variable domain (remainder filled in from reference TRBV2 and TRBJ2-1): EPEVTQTPSHQVTQMGQEVILRCVPISNHLYFYWYRQILGQKVEFLVSFYNNEISEKSEIFDDQFSVERPDGSNFTLKIRSTKLEDSAMYFCASSEGPRGGPNEQFFGPGTRLTVL.

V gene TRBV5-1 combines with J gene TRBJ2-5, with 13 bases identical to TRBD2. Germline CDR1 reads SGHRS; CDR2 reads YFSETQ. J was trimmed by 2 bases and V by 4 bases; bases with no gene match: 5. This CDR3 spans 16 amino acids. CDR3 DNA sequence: TGCGCCAGCAGCCCCGGACTAGCGGGGGTACAAGAGACCCAGTACTTC. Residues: CASSPGLAGVQETQYF. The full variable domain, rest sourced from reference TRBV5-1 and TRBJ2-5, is KAGVTQTPRYLIKTRGQQVTLSCSPISGHRSVSWYQQTPGQGLQFLFEYFSETQRNKGNFPGRFSGRQFSNSRSEMNVSTLELGDSALYLCASSPGLAGVQETQYFGPGTRLLVL.

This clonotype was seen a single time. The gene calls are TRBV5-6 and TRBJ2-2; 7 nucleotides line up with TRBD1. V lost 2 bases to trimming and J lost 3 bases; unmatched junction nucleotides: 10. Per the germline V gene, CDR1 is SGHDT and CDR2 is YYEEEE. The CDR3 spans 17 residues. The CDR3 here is CASSLSDRLGDTGELFF. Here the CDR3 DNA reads TGTGCCAGCAGCTTATCGGACAGGCTGGGGGACACCGGGGAGCTGTTTTTT.

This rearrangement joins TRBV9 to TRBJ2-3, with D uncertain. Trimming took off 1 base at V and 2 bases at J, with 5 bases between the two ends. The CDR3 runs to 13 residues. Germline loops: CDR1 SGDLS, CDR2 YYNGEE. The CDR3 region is CASSVSHTDTQYF. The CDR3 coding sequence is TGTGCCAGCAGCGTATCGCACACAGATACGCAGTATTTT.

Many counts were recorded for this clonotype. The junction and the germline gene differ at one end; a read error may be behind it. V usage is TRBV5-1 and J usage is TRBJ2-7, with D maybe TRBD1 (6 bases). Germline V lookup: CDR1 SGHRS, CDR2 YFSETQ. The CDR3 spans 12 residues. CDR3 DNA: TGTGCCAGCAGTCTACAGGGCTACGAGCAGTACTTC. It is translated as CASSLQGYEQYF.

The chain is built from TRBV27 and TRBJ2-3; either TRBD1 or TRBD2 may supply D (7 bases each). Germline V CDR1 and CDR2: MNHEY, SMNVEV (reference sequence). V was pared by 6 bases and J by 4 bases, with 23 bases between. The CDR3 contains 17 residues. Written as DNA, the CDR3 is TGTGCCAGCAGACCCCTCTCCGGGAGGACAGGTTCAGATACGCAGTATTTT. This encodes CASRPLSGRTGSDTQYF.

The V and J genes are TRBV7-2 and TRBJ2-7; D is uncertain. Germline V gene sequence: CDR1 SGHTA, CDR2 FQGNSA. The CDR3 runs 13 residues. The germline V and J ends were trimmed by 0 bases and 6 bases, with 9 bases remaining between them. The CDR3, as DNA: TGTGCCAGCAGCTTAGCGTCATATTCCGAGCAGTACGTC. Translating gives CASSLASYSEQYV.